The sequence of this T cell receptor beta chain was determined in a study of cytomegalovirus exposure and HLA in healthy donors. Study in general: The 120 million or so unique TCR beta sequences, from approximately 170 million T cells, were found by an earlier analysis. Study-level points and caveats: The authors later found TCR association rates varying by HLA locus, with DRB1 most and HLA-C fewest.

V was trimmed by 0 bases and J by 1 base, leaving 15 bases between them. CDR3 length equals 17 residues. CDR1 and CDR2 from the germline V gene are KGHSH and LQKENI. The PCR was carried out with 60 Vbeta primers and 13 Jbeta primers. Data came from immunoSEQ multiplex PCR; TCRdb stores just in-frame clones and leaves some out. The sample consists of roughly 110,000 clones, 74% of them appearing once. With regard to this clone: Its antigen is not identified.

The rearrangement uses TRBV18 and TRBJ1-1, with a possible D match to TRBD1 (5 bases). This sequence was found in a woman in her thirties or forties in good health and CMV-seropositive. Material: PBMCs. This CDR3 is CASSPPLVAGKNTEAFF. The DNA of the CDR3 is TGTGCCAGCTCACCACCCTTGGTAGCAGGGAAGAACACTGAAGCTTTCTTT.